This T cell receptor (beta chain) was retrieved from a study of shared clonotypes between healthy human individuals. Germline assignment: CDR1 SGHNT and CDR2 YYREEE (reference sequence). Trimming cost V 5 bases and J 2 bases, with 16 bases left between them. The CDR3 is made up of 15 amino acids. Method: immunoSEQ multiplex PCR; TCRdb's copy keeps in-frame clones and lacks some. The sample has some 2,500,000 clones; over 85% are singletons. The TCR originated in a young man in good health. Some clones in this sample may be carry-over from other donors' samples. The chain carries TRBV5-4 and TRBJ1-1, with D hard to call. Sequenced input: naive CD4+ T cells from PBMCs. Subset: CD45RA+ positively selected. The CDR3 region has the DNA TGTGCCAGCAGTCACCCAAGAGGCGGCAACACTGAAGCTTTCTTT. It specifies CASSHPRGGNTEAFF.